This T cell receptor (beta chain) was documented in a study of shared clonotypes between healthy human individuals. Overall study context: Per donor, three plates held CD4 naive cells, three held CD4 memory, two held CD8 naive and one held CD8 memory.

The CDR3 extends over 16 amino acids. Germline CDR1 and CDR2: SGHTA and FQGNSA. The J segment lost 6 bases and the V segment lost 4 bases, leaving 9 bases of the junction unmatched. The table came from immunoSEQ multiplex PCR; TCRdb's copy has only in-frame clones and leaves some out. Of roughly 1,800,000 clones listed, around 96% are singletons. Naive CD8 cells comprised CD45RO-negative, CCR7-positively selected cells, excluding terminally differentiated effector memory CD45RA+ cells. The chain is built from TRBV7-2 and TRBJ2-3; 11 bases fit TRBD2. Source material: naive CD8+ T cells sorted from blood. The clonotype originates from a man aged 18-30 years in good health. The CDR3 DNA reads as TGTGCCAGCAGCTCGAGACTAGCGGGATGGGAGGATACGCAGTATTTT. Encoded protein: CASSSRLAGWEDTQYF.